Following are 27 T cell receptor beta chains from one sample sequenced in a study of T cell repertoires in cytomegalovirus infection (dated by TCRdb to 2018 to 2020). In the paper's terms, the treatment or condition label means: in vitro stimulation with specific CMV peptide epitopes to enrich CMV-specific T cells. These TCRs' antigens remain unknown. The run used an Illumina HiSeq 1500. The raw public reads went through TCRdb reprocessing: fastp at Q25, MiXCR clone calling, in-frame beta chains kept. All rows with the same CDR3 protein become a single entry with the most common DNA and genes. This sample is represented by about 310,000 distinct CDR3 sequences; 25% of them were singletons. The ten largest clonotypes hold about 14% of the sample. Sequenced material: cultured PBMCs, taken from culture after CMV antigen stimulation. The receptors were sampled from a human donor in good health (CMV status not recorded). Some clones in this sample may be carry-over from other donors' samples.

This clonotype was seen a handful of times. The CDR3 coding sequence is TGTGCCAGCAGCTTACTAGCGGGCACAGATACGCAGTATTTT. Protein sequence: CASSLLAGTDTQYF. This chain links TRBV7-9 with TRBJ2-3; 7 bases are a match to TRBD2. The CDR3 contains 14 residues. CDR1 and CDR2 from the germline V gene are SEHNR and FQNEAQ (reference sequence). The V gene end was trimmed by 2 bases and the J gene end by 1 base; junction bases not matched to a gene: 0.

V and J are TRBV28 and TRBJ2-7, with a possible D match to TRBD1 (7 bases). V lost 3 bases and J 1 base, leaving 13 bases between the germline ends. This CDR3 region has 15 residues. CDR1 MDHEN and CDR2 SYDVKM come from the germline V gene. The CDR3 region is CASSFWAGGSYEQYF. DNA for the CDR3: TGTGCCAGCAGTTTTTGGGCAGGGGGGTCCTACGAGCAGTACTTC.

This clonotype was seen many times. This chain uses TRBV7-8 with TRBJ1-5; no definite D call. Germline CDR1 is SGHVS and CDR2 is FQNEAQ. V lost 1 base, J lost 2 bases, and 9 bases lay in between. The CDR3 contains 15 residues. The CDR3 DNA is TGTGCCAGCAGCTTAGACTGGTGGGGCAATCAGCCCCAGCATTTT. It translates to CASSLDWWGNQPQHF.

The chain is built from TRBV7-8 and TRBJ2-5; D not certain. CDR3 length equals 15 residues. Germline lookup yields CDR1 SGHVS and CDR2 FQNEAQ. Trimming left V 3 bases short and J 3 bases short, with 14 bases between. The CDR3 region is CASSLRRGVEETQYF. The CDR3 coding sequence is TGTGCCAGCAGCTTGAGGCGAGGTGTCGAAGAGACCCAGTACTTC. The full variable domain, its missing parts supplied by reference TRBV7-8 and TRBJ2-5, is GAGVSQSPRYKVAKRGQDVALRCDPISGHVSLFWYQQALGQGPEFLTYFQNEAQLDKSGLPSDRFFAERPEGSVSTLKIQRTQQEDSAVYLCASSLRRGVEETQYFGPGTRLLVL.

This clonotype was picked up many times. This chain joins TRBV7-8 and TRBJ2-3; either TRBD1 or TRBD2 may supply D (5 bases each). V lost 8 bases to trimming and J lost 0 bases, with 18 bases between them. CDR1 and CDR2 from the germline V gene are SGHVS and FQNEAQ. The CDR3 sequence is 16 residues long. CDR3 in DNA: TGTGCCAGCGATGGGAGACAGATAACTAGCACAGATACGCAGTATTTT. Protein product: CASDGRQITSTDTQYF.

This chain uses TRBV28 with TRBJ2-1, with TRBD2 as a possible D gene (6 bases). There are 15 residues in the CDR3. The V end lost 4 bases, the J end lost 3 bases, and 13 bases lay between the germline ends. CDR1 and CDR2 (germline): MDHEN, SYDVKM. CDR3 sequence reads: CASSSTGTVYNEQFF. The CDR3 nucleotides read TGTGCCAGCAGTTCCACCGGGACTGTCTACAATGAGCAGTTCTTC.

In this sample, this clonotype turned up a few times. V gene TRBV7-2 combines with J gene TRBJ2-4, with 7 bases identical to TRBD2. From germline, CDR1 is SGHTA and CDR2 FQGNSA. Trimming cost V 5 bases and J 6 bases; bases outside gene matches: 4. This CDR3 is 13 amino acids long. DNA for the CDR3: TGTGCCAGCAGCCCGGGGGAGGGAAACATTCAGTACTTC. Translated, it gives CASSPGEGNIQYF.

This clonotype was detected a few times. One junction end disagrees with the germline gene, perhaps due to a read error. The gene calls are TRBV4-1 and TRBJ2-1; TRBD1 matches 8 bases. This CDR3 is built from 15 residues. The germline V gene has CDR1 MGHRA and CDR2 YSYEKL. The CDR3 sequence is CASSQDGQGHNEQFF. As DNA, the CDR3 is TGTGCCAGCAGCCAAGATGGACAGGGCCACAATGAGCAGTTCTTC.

The CDR3 nucleotides read TGTGCCAGCAGTCTATGGGGGGCTACTGAAGCTTTCTTT. Protein sequence: CASSLWGATEAFF. The chain joins TRBV7-2 to TRBJ1-1, with a weak D call TRBD1 (6 bases). This CDR3 spans 13 amino acids. Looked up from germline, CDR1 is SGHTA and CDR2 is FQGNSA. Trimming stripped 6 bases from V and 5 bases from J, with 13 bases between.

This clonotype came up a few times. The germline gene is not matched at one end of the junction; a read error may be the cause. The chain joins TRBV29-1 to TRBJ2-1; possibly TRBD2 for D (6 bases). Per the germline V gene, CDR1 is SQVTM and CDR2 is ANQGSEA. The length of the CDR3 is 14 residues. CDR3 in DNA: TGCAGCGTCGAAGAGCGGACTACCATGGGGGAGCAGTTCTTC. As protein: CSVEERTTMGEQFF.

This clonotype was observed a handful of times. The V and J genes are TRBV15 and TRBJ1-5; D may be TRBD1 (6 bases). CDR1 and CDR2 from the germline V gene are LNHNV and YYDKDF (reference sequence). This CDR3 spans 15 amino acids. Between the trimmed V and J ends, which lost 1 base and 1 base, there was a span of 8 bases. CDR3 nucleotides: TGTGCCACCAGCAGAGGGGGGGGCAGCAATCAGCCCCAGCATTTT. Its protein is CATSRGGGSNQPQHF.

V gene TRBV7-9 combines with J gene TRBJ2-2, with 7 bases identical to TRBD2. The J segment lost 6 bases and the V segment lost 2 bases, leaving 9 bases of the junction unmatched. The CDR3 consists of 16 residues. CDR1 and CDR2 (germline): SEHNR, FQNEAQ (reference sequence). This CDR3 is CASSLSGTRDAGELFF. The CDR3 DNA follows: TGTGCCAGCAGCTTAAGCGGGACCCGGGACGCCGGGGAGCTGTTTTTT.

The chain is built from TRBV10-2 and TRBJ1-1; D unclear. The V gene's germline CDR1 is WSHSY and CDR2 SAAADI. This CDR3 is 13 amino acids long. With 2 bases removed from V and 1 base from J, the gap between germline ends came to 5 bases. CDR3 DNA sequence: TGCGCCAGCAGTGAGGTGGGGAACACTGAAGCTTTCTTT. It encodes CASSEVGNTEAFF.

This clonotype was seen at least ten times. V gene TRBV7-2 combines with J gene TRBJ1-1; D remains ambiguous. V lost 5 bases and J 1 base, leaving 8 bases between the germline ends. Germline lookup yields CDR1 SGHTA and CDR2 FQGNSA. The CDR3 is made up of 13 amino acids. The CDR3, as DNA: TGTGCCAGCAGCCCTCCGGGGAACACTGAAGCTTTCTTT. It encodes CASSPPGNTEAFF.

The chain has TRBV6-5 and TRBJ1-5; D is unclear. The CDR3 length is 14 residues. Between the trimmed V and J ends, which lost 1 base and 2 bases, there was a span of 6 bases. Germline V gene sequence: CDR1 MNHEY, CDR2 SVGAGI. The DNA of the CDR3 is TGTGCCAGCAGTTACTTCCTAGGCAATCAGCCCCAGCATTTT. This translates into CASSYFLGNQPQHF.

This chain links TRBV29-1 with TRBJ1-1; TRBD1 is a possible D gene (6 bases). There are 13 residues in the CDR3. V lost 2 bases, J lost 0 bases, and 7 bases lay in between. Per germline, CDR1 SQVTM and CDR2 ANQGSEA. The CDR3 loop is CSVETGMNTEAFF. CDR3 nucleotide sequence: TGCAGCGTTGAAACAGGGATGAACACTGAAGCTTTCTTT.

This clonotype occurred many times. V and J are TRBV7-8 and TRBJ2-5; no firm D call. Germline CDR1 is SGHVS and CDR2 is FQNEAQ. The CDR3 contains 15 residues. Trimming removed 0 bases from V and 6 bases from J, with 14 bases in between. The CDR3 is CASSLAMGPRKTQYF. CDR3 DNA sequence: TGTGCCAGCAGCTTAGCAATGGGCCCCAGAAAGACCCAGTACTTC.

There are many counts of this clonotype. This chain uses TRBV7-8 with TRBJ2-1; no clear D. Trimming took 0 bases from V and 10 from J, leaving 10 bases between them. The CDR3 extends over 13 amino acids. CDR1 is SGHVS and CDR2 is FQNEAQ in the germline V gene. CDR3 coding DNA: TGTGCCAGCAGCTTAGCCCCGAAGTCCGAGCAGTTCTTC. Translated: CASSLAPKSEQFF.

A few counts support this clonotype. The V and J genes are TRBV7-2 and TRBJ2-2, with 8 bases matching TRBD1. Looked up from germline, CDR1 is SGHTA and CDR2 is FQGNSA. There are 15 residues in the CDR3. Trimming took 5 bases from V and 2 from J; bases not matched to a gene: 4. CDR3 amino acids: CASSVGTGNTGELFF. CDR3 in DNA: TGTGCCAGCAGCGTAGGGACAGGAAACACCGGGGAGCTGTTTTTT.

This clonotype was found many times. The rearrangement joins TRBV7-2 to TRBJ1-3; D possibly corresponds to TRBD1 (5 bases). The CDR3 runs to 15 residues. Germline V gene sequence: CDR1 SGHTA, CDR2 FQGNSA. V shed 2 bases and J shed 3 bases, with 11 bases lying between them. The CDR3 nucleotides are TGTGCCAGCAGCTTATACAGGACATATGGAAACACCATATATTTT. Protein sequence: CASSLYRTYGNTIYF.

CDR3 coding DNA: TGTGCCAGCAGCCCTGAGACCGTCTCCTACGAGCAGTACTTC. Encoded protein: CASSPETVSYEQYF. The chain couples TRBV7-2 to TRBJ2-7; D uncertain. V lost 5 bases, J lost 0 bases, and 11 bases lay in between. The length of the CDR3 is 14 residues. The germline gives CDR1 SGHTA, CDR2 FQGNSA.

Here the CDR3 reads CANLGGSGNTIYF. CDR3 coding DNA: TGTGCCAACCTAGGGGGCTCTGGAAACACCATATATTTT. The chain employs TRBV12-3 or TRBV12-4 and TRBJ1-3; a weak D match, TRBD1 (6 bases). Trimming stripped 10 bases from V and 0 bases from J, with 10 bases between. This CDR3 contains 13 residues.

In DNA form, the CDR3 reads TGTGCCAGTAGTTCAGCCGACAGGAGCCTCACTGAAGCTTTCTTT. Encoded protein: CASSSADRSLTEAFF. The chain has TRBV19 and TRBJ1-1; TRBD1 might be the D (6 bases). The CDR3 consists of 15 residues. Deletions cut 5 bases from V and 4 bases from J, with 17 bases between. Germline loops: CDR1 LNHDA, CDR2 SQIVND (reference sequence).

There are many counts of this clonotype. CDR3 region: CASSLVTEETQYF. In DNA form, the CDR3 reads TGTGCCAGCAGCTTAGTGACCGAAGAGACCCAGTACTTC. The rearrangement links TRBV7-2 to TRBJ2-5; unclear D gene. The V end was cut by 1 base, the J end by 3 bases, with 6 bases between. CDR3 length: 13 amino acids. In germline, CDR1 is SGHTA, CDR2 FQGNSA.

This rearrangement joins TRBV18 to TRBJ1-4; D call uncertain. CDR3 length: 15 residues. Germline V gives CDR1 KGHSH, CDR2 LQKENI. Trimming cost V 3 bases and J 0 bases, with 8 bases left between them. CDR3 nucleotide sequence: TGTGCCAGCTCACCCGTGGTTGCAACTAATGAAAAACTGTTTTTT. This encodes CASSPVVATNEKLFF.

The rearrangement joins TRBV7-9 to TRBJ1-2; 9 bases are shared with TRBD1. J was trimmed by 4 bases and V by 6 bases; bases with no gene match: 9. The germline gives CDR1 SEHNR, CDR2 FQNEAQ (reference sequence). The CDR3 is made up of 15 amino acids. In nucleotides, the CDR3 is TGTGCCAGCAGTTCCGGGACAGGGCGTTTCTATGGCTACACCTTC. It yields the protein CASSSGTGRFYGYTF.

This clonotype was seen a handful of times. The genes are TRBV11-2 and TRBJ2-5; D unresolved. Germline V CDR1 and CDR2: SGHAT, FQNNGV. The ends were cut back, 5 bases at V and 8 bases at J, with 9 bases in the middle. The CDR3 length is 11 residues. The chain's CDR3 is CASSLRATQYF. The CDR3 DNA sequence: TGTGCCAGCAGCCTCCGGGCAACCCAGTACTTC.